What follows are 10 T cell receptor beta chains derived from one specimen sequenced in a study of a mutant IDH1 vaccine in newly diagnosed glioma. The time point: week 5, during vaccination. Every vaccine dose comprised 300 ug of mutant IDH1 20-mer peptide plus topical imiquimod. Here immunoSEQ multiplex PCR was the method, and the copy in TCRdb shows in-frame clones only, minus some. This repertoire shows some 51,000 clones, roughly 78% found once; its top ten account for around 5.2%. No antigen has been assigned to these receptors. The material sequenced was PBMCs, taken from a glioma patient whose treatment included an IDH1 peptide vaccine. Every receptor here comes from a man in his fifties with glioma.

The chain carries TRBV19 and TRBJ1-2, with D perhaps TRBD1 (5 bases). V lost 5 bases and J lost 2, with 15 bases in between. This CDR3 has 15 amino acids. Germline V lookup: CDR1 LNHDA, CDR2 SQIVND (reference sequence). Written as DNA, the CDR3 is TGTGCCAGTAGTCCGGACCCCTCAGGGAACTATGGCTACACCTTC. Translating gives CASSPDPSGNYGYTF.

This chain joins TRBV19 and TRBJ1-2; D is ambiguous. The CDR3 covers 11 residues. The V end was cut by 8 bases, the J end by 4 bases, with 8 bases between. CDR1 and CDR2 (germline): LNHDA, SQIVND (reference sequence). The DNA for the CDR3 is TGTGCCAGTTGGAGAGGCTATGGCTACACCTTC. Protein: CASWRGYGYTF. The full variable domain, completed using reference TRBV19 and TRBJ1-2, is DGGITQSPKYLFRKEGQNVTLSCEQNLNHDAMYWYRQDPGQGLRLIYYSQIVNDFQKGDIAEGYSVSREKKESFPLTVTSAQKNPTAFYLCASWRGYGYTFGSGTRLTVV.

The chain carries TRBV14 and TRBJ1-3; no firm D call. The CDR3 spans 15 residues. Germline CDR1 SGHDN, CDR2 FVKESK. V was trimmed by 5 bases and J by 4 bases, leaving 15 bases between them. The CDR3, as DNA: TGTGCCAGCAGCGAAGGAATCGCAGTAGGAAACACCATATATTTT. Translating gives CASSEGIAVGNTIYF.

V gene TRBV7-9 combines with J gene TRBJ2-7, with a weak D call TRBD1 (5 bases). This CDR3 has 15 amino acids. Germline V gene data show CDR1 as SEHNR and CDR2 as FQNEAQ (reference sequence). Trimming left V 1 base short and J 2 bases short, with 12 bases between. The CDR3 DNA is TGTGCCAGCAGCTTAGGACAGCCTCCTACCTACGAGCAGTACTTC. Encoded protein: CASSLGQPPTYEQYF.

The chain couples TRBV19 to TRBJ2-1; 7 bases agree with TRBD1. The CDR3 spans 13 residues. The V segment lost 10 bases and the J segment 0 bases; nucleotides outside the gene matches: 3. In germline, CDR1 is LNHDA, CDR2 SQIVND (reference sequence). This chain's CDR3 is CATRQGSYNEQFF. CDR3 nucleotides: TGTGCCACCCGACAGGGCTCCTACAATGAGCAGTTCTTC.

V and J are TRBV5-6 and TRBJ1-6; weak D call: TRBD1 (5 bases). With 3 bases removed from V and 9 bases from J, the gap between germline ends came to 10 bases. The CDR3 runs 13 residues. CDR1 is SGHDT, CDR2 YYEEEE, per germline. CDR3 residues: CASSWGETSPLHF. The CDR3 DNA reads TGTGCCAGCAGCTGGGGGGAAACTTCACCCCTCCACTTT.

The chain combines TRBV6-5 with TRBJ1-1; no clear D gene. The CDR3 totals 11 residues. Germline V gene sequence: CDR1 MNHEY, CDR2 SVGAGI. V lost 7 bases and J lost 1, with 4 bases in between. CDR3 nucleotide sequence: TGTGCCAGCACCTCGAACACTGAAGCTTTCTTT. This sequence encodes CASTSNTEAFF.

This chain links TRBV5-4 with TRBJ1-2, with 8 bases matching TRBD1. Trimming at V came to 1 base and at J to 3 bases, leaving 2 bases not matched to a gene. The CDR3 has 14 residues. Germline lookup yields CDR1 SGHNT and CDR2 YYREEE (reference sequence). The CDR3 sequence is CASSLQGADYGYTF. CDR3 bases: TGTGCCAGCAGCTTGCAGGGGGCTGACTATGGCTACACCTTC.

On this clone: A junction end diverges from the germline sequence, so it may reflect a read error. The chain carries TRBV6-6 and TRBJ1-5; D unresolved. The CDR3 spans 12 residues. Germline V gene sequence: CDR1 MNHNY, CDR2 SVGAGI (reference sequence). The CDR3 coding sequence is TGTGCCAGCAGCCCTAGCGATCAGCCCCAGCATTTT. It encodes CASSPSDQPQHF.

The rearrangement links TRBV28 to TRBJ1-2, with 8 bases matching TRBD1. Germline loops: CDR1 MDHEN, CDR2 SYDVKM. V dropped 2 bases and J dropped 4; count of bases not matched to a gene: 3. This CDR3 comprises 14 residues. In nucleotides, the CDR3 is TGTGCCAGCAGTTTAGGAGACAGGGGCTATGGCTACACCTTC. This sequence encodes CASSLGDRGYGYTF.